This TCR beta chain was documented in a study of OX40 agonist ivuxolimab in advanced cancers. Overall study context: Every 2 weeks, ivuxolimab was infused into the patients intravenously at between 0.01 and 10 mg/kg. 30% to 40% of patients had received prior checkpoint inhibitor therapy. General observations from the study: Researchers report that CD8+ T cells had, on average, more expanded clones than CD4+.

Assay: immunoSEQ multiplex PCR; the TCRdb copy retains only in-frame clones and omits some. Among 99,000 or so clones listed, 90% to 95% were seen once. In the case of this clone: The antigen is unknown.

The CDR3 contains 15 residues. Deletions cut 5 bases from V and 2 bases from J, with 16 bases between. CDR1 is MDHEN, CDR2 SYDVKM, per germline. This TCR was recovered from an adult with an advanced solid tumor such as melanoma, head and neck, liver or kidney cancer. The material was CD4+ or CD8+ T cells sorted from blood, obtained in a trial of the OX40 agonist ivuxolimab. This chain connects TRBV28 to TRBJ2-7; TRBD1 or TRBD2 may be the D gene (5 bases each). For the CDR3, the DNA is TGTGCCAGCAGTCTCCCAATAGGGGACCCCTACGAGCAGTACTTC. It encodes CASSLPIGDPYEQYF.